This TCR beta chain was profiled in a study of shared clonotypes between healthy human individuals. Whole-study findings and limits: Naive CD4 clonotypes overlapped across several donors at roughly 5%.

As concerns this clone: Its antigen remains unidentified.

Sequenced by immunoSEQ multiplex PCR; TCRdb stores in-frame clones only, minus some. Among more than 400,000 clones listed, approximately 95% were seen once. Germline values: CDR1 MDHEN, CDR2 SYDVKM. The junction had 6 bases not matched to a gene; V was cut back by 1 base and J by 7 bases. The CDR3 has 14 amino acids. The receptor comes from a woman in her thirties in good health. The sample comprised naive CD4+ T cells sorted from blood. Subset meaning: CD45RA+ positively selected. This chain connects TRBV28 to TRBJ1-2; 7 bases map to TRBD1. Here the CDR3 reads CASSLFRQGRGYTF. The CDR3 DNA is TGTGCCAGCAGTTTATTTAGACAGGGTCGTGGCTACACCTTC.